This T cell receptor beta chain was identified during a study of T-cell memory formation after mild COVID-19. As for the study in general: There were largely donor-specific TCR clusters. General observations from the study: Those CD4+ clones that contracted were mainly in CM and EM (CD8+ ones in EMRA). There was no confirmation that second-wave clones peaking on day 37 were SARS-CoV-2 specific.

Details on this clonotype: Its antigen is as yet unknown.

The CDR3 is 12 residues long. Trimming at V came to 5 bases and at J to 7 bases, leaving 2 bases not matched to a gene. TCRdb used MiXCR to reprocess the 5' RACE reads, holding one entry per CDR3 protein. The sample gives 190,000 or so distinct CDR3 sequences, more than 9% of which show up once; just over 3% is in the top ten. The TCR comes from a man aged 18-30 years who had mild COVID-19 (a few samples of this study predate the infection). Cell type and time point are not known. The chain combines TRBV12-3 or TRBV12-4 with TRBJ1-2, with 9 bases that match TRBD1. Sequences were obtained from PBMCs or a T cell subset sorted from them (not recorded which). The CDR3 is CASSPGQGGYTF. The CDR3 nucleotides are TGTGCCAGCAGTCCGGGACAGGGTGGCTACACCTTC.